This TCR beta chain was observed in a study of control samples from healthy donors and cancer patients (dated by TCRdb to 2018 to 2021). Libraries were constructed by the immunoSEQ multiplex PCR assay. The clones in this table, taken by TCRdb from immuneACCESS, are in-frame only. Not every clone is retained; where verified, under half of the shortfall comes from an unresolved V gene, and the cause of the rest is unknown. Recorded for this sample are approximately 97,000 clones; over 85% of them occurred a single time. The ten largest make up approximately 3% of the sample. Trimming removed 0 bases from V and 3 bases from J; the gene matches leave 8 bases unexplained. CDR1 and CDR2 are drawn from the germline V gene (reference sequence): SGHKS, YYEKEE. The CDR3 measures 16 amino acids from cysteine to phenylalanine. Only CDR3 DNA remains: 48 bases, in frame from the first base. Regarding this clone: The antigen this receptor binds is unknown. No qualities accompany the bases; no much larger clone lies one base away.

The sequence links TRBV5-5 to TRBJ1-2, with TRBD1 matching 7 junction bases. Source material: blood. The clonotype originates from a human donor in good health. The donor label of this sample is uncertain. The DNA is as follows: TGTGCCAGCAGCTTGGCCGGGGGACAGAGTTACTATGGCTACACCTTC. Its amino acids are CASSLAGGQSYYGYTF.